This T cell receptor (beta chain) emerged from a study of shared clonotypes between healthy human individuals. TCRdb's table, derived via immunoSEQ multiplex PCR, lists solely in-frame clones and lacks some. The table records 980,000 or so clones, more than 75% of them present only once. Germline V gene data show CDR1 as SGDLS and CDR2 as YYNGEE. This CDR3 is 14 amino acids long. The J segment lost 9 bases and the V segment lost 4 bases, leaving 7 bases of the junction unmatched. The V gene is TRBV9, the J gene TRBJ2-1; 10 bases are shared with TRBD1. The TCR was taken from a man between 18 and 29 years old in good health. The sample consisted of memory CD4+ T cells sorted from blood. Sample subset: CD45RA-negative fraction. CDR3 in DNA: TGTGCCAGCAGCCGGGACAGGGGTTTAGGTGAGCAGTTCTTC. Translating it yields CASSRDRGLGEQFF.